This TCR beta chain was retrieved from a study of technical replicates of blood from a few donors (dated by TCRdb to about 2017). Comment on this clone: The target of this receptor is not known. No base quality values were provided; no much bigger clone lies one nucleotide off.

CDR1 and CDR2 are drawn from the germline V gene: SGHTA, FQGNSA. Including cysteine and phenylalanine, the CDR3 has 16 amino acids. Only CDR3 DNA is held: 48 bases, read in frame from base 1. Here V drops 1 base and J drops 1 base, and the junction holds 4 bases not matched to any gene. The library relied on the immunoSEQ multiplex PCR assay. TCRdb obtained this table from immuneACCESS and retained in-frame rearrangements with V and J assigned. These tables miss some clones; where compared with another copy, unresolved V genes account for less than half of the shortfall, and the remainder is unexplained. The sample has more than 65,000 clones on record, roughly 91% of them singletons. The leading ten clones occupy around 0.42% of the sample.

What was sequenced was T cells isolated from PBMCs. This clonotype was obtained from a human donor in good health. The chain joins TRBV7-2 to TRBJ2-3; TRBD2 fits 8 bases in the junction. The base sequence is TGTGCCAGCAGCTTAGAGGCTAGCGGGCGCACAGATACGCAGTATTTT. It translates as CASSLEASGRTDTQYF.